The 30 T cell receptor beta chains reported below all come from one sample, sequenced in a study of T cell repertoires in cytomegalovirus infection. TCRdb passed the reads through MiXCR, listing each CDR3 protein once. The sample holds roughly 630,000 distinct CDR3 sequences, approximately 25% seen once. Sequenced sample: CD8+ T cells from PBMCs. The receptor source for this set is a human donor in good health (CMV status not recorded). Some clones in this sample may be carry-over from other donors' samples.

The CDR3 loop is CSARDGPGGTRDWQFF. CDR3 nucleotides: TGCAGTGCTAGAGATGGGCCAGGGGGAACGCGTGATTGGCAGTTCTTC. This sequence joins TRBV20-1 and TRBJ2-1; the match to TRBD1 covers 7 bases. Germline V gene lookup returns CDR1 DFQATT and CDR2 SNEGSKA (reference sequence). This CDR3 is built from 16 residues. Trimming at V came to 0 bases and at J to 12 bases, leaving 17 bases not matched to a gene.

The CDR3: CSARDKGRMNTGELFF. The CDR3 DNA follows: TGCAGTGCTAGAGATAAAGGACGGATGAACACCGGGGAGCTGTTTTTT. The rearrangement links TRBV20-1 to TRBJ2-2; D call uncertain. The germline gives CDR1 DFQATT, CDR2 SNEGSKA (reference sequence). Trimming removed 0 bases at V and 1 base at J, with 12 bases between. This CDR3 contains 16 residues.

This rearrangement joins TRBV2 to TRBJ1-2, with a tentative D call TRBD1 (5 bases). Per germline, CDR1 SNHLY and CDR2 FYNNEI. The CDR3 is made up of 13 amino acids. V was pared by 8 bases and J by 4 bases, with 14 bases between. The CDR3, as DNA: TGTGCCAGCTGGGGGGGGGAAAGCTATGGCTACACCTTC. Translating gives CASWGGESYGYTF.

This clonotype was detected only a few times. The rearrangement uses TRBV27 and TRBJ2-7; 10 nucleotides align to TRBD1. This CDR3 spans 15 amino acids. Germline CDR1 is MNHEY and CDR2 is SMNVEV (reference sequence). V gave up 3 bases and J gave up 5 bases; unmatched junction bases: 7. The CDR3: CASSFLGTGVDEQYF. Written as DNA, the CDR3 is TGTGCCAGCAGTTTCCTCGGGACAGGGGTTGACGAGCAGTACTTC.

This clonotype was observed many times. V usage is TRBV7-8 and J usage is TRBJ2-2; D gene unclear. The germline CDR1 and CDR2 sequences are SGHVS and FQNEAQ. The CDR3 consists of 11 residues. V lost 5 bases and J lost 9, with 7 bases in between. The CDR3 spells CASSPDWELFF. The CDR3 coding sequence is TGTGCCAGCAGCCCCGACTGGGAGCTGTTTTTT.

This clonotype was recorded at least ten times. This chain joins TRBV7-6 and TRBJ2-1; 7 nucleotides match TRBD2. Germline V lookup: CDR1 SGHVS, CDR2 FNYEAQ. The CDR3 length is 15 residues. J was trimmed by 3 bases and V by 0 bases; bases with no gene match: 2. CDR3 in amino acids: CASSLAGGIYNEQFF. The CDR3, as DNA: TGTGCCAGCAGCTTAGCGGGGGGGATCTACAATGAGCAGTTCTTC. The complete variable domain, with remaining parts taken from reference TRBV7-6 and TRBJ2-1, reads GAGVSQSPRYKVTKRGQDVALRCDPISGHVSLYWYRQALGQGPEFLTYFNYEAQQDKSGLPNDRFSAERPEGSISTLTIQRTEQRDSAMYRCASSLAGGIYNEQFFGPGTRLTVL.

This clonotype has at least ten counts. V gene TRBV25-1 combines with J gene TRBJ2-3, with no clear D. The CDR3 consists of 19 residues. Germline V CDR1 and CDR2: MGHDK, SYGVNS. Trimming shortened V by 5 bases and J by 0 bases, and 24 bases separated the two germline ends. The CDR3 nucleotides are TGTGCCAGCAGTACGACCATCCCTAATATACTGACAAGCACAGATACGCAGTATTTT. This translates into CASSTTIPNILTSTDTQYF.

The rearrangement links TRBV10-3 to TRBJ2-7, with TRBD1 identical over 8 bases. Per the germline V gene, CDR1 is ENHRY and CDR2 is SYGVKD. The V gene end was trimmed by 7 bases and the J gene end by 2 bases; junction bases not matched to a gene: 7. The CDR3 has 14 amino acids. This CDR3 reads CAITPGQDPYEQYF. DNA for the CDR3: TGTGCCATCACCCCGGGACAGGATCCCTACGAGCAGTACTTC.

This clonotype was seen only a few times. The chain links TRBV12-3 or TRBV12-4 to TRBJ1-1; D unclear. The CDR3 has 14 residues. Trimming removed 5 bases from V and 6 bases from J, with 16 bases in between. The CDR3: CASSEGQIRAEAFF. CDR3 DNA: TGTGCCAGCAGTGAAGGCCAGATAAGGGCTGAAGCTTTCTTT.

This clonotype occurred many times. The rearrangement joins TRBV28 to TRBJ1-2, with 7 bases identical to TRBD1. The CDR3 loop spans 14 amino acids. Looked up from germline, CDR1 is MDHEN and CDR2 is SYDVKM. The V and J ends lost 2 bases and 3 bases, in that order; junction bases with no gene match: 3. The CDR3 loop is CASSLIGGYYGYTF. CDR3 in DNA: TGTGCCAGCAGTTTAATAGGGGGCTACTATGGCTACACCTTC.

This clonotype has a count of ten or more. CDR3 sequence: CASGSPGDGYTF. CDR3 DNA sequence: TGTGCTAGTGGTTCCCCGGGGGATGGCTACACCTTC. This sequence joins TRBV12-5 and TRBJ1-2; D perhaps matches TRBD1 (5 bases). The V gene's germline CDR1 is LGHNT and CDR2 FRNRAP. V lost 4 bases and J 6 bases, leaving 9 bases between the germline ends. The CDR3 runs 12 residues.

This clonotype was found a few times. The V and J genes are TRBV11-2 and TRBJ2-2; D possibly matches TRBD1 or TRBD2 (6 bases each). The CDR3 sequence is 15 residues long. Germline CDR1 SGHAT, CDR2 FQNNGV. V was trimmed by 6 bases and J by 4 bases, leaving 15 bases between them. This CDR3 reads CASSIRGPSTGELFF. The DNA for the CDR3 is TGTGCCAGCAGTATCCGGGGGCCCTCCACCGGGGAGCTGTTTTTT.

For this clonotype: A clone one base away is much larger, so this may be a read error. The rearrangement uses TRBV7-9 and TRBJ2-7; D unresolved. Trimming left V 5 bases short and J 3 bases short, with 17 bases between. The CDR3 spans 15 residues. CDR1 and CDR2 (germline): SEHNR, FQNEAQ (reference sequence). DNA of the CDR3: TGTGCCAGCAGCGCCTATAGCTGGGATTACTACGAGCAGTACTTC. Translated, it gives CASSAYSWDYYEQYF.

On this clonotype: A much larger clonotype is one base distant, so this may be a read error. V usage is TRBV7-9 and J usage is TRBJ1-2, with a possible D match to TRBD1 (6 bases). The CDR3 sequence is 14 residues long. V was trimmed by 4 bases and J by 0 bases, leaving 9 bases between them. Germline V gene lookup returns CDR1 SEHNR and CDR2 FQNEAQ (reference sequence). The CDR3 bases are TGTGCCAGCAGCTCAGGGGACCCTAACTATGGCTACACCTTC. This encodes CASSSGDPNYGYTF.

The sample holds many counts of this clonotype. The chain has TRBV28 and TRBJ2-5; 9 bases match TRBD2. Germline V gives CDR1 MDHEN, CDR2 SYDVKM. The trim removed 5 bases at V and 1 base at J, leaving 8 bases unmatched. The CDR3 is made up of 16 amino acids. This CDR3 is CASSPLTSGLQETQYF. In DNA, the CDR3 is TGTGCCAGCAGTCCCTTGACTAGCGGACTCCAAGAGACCCAGTACTTC.

As DNA, the CDR3 is TGTGCCAGCAGCGCGGGGGAGTATTTGACAGATACGCAGTATTTT. This codes for CASSAGEYLTDTQYF. The chain joins TRBV7-3 to TRBJ2-3, with TRBD2 matching 7 bases. In germline, CDR1 is SGHTA, CDR2 FQGTGA. The CDR3 loop spans 15 amino acids. With 5 bases clipped from V and 3 bases from J, the junction kept 8 bases outside the gene matches.

This clonotype was seen more than once but under ten times. The genes are TRBV12-3 or TRBV12-4 and TRBJ2-3; the match to TRBD2 covers 7 bases. There are 14 residues in the CDR3. The J segment lost 2 bases and the V segment lost 4 bases, leaving 3 bases of the junction unmatched. This chain's CDR3 is CASSWAGDTDTQYF. CDR3 sequence (DNA): TGTGCCAGCAGTTGGGCGGGGGACACAGATACGCAGTATTTT.

The chain joins TRBV14 to TRBJ1-4; TRBD1 aligns across 8 bases. V lost 1 base to trimming and J lost 5 bases; unmatched junction nucleotides: 15. This CDR3 has 19 amino acids. The V gene's germline CDR1 is SGHDN and CDR2 FVKESK. CDR3 DNA: TGTGCCAGCAGCCAAGCTCGAGTTACAGGGGGATTCCTAAATGAAAAACTGTTTTTT. Translating gives CASSQARVTGGFLNEKLFF.

This clonotype was seen a few times. This chain joins TRBV28 and TRBJ1-5; no definite D call. The CDR3 loop spans 15 amino acids. Looked up from germline, CDR1 is MDHEN and CDR2 is SYDVKM. Between the trimmed V and J ends, which lost 6 bases and 5 bases, there was a span of 17 bases. For the CDR3, the DNA is TGTGCCAGCAGATCTATCTCGGACGGGCATCAGCCCCAGCATTTT. Translation gives CASRSISDGHQPQHF.

In this sample, this clonotype turned up many times. The chain combines TRBV7-9 with TRBJ1-1; 8 nucleotides line up with TRBD1. The V gene's germline CDR1 is SEHNR and CDR2 FQNEAQ (reference sequence). This CDR3 contains 15 residues. J was trimmed by 5 bases and V by 3 bases; bases with no gene match: 8. The CDR3 DNA follows: TGTGCCAGCAGCTTCACAGGGGGAAGAGGGACTGAAGCTTTCTTT. Translating it yields CASSFTGGRGTEAFF.

CDR3 DNA sequence: TGTGCCAGCAGTTACACAGGATCGAACACCGGGGAGCTGTTTTTT. Its protein is CASSYTGSNTGELFF. The genes are TRBV6-5 and TRBJ2-2; TRBD1 is a possible D gene (5 bases). Germline CDR1 is MNHEY and CDR2 is SVGAGI. Trimming took off 2 bases at V and 0 bases at J, with 7 bases between the two ends. CDR3 length equals 15 residues.

As to this clonotype: Mismatch with germline at one junction end may stem from a read error. V gene TRBV4-2 combines with J gene TRBJ1-1, with D perhaps TRBD1 (6 bases). The CDR3 sequence is 15 residues long. The germline V gene has CDR1 LGHNA and CDR2 YNFKEQ. The CDR3 DNA sequence: TGTGTCAGCAGCCAAGAGGGGGGCCCGAACACTGAAGCTTTCTTT. It translates to CVSSQEGGPNTEAFF.

The chain has TRBV29-1 and TRBJ2-7; D uncertain. V lost 3 bases and J lost 2, with 5 bases in between. The CDR3 contains 11 residues. Per the germline V gene, CDR1 is SQVTM and CDR2 is ANQGSEA. The chain's CDR3 is CSVDQTYEQYF. DNA of the CDR3: TGCAGCGTTGATCAGACCTACGAGCAGTACTTC.

This rearrangement joins TRBV23-1 to TRBJ2-6; 9 nucleotides match TRBD1. TRBV23-1 is an ORF for which the function is uncertain. The CDR3 is 21 residues long. J lost 1 base, V lost 4 bases, and 17 bases had no gene match. The CDR3 coding sequence is TGCGCCAGCAGTCTACCTCAACCCGGACAGGGGTCTTTTTCTGGGGCCAACGTCCTGACTTTC. Protein: CASSLPQPGQGSFSGANVLTF.

The chain links TRBV5-4 to TRBJ1-1; no reliable D call. V was clipped by 7 bases and J by 3 bases, with 19 bases between them. Germline V lookup: CDR1 SGHNT, CDR2 YYREEE (reference sequence). The CDR3 is 15 residues long. The CDR3 spells CASRRESPGDTEAFF. The CDR3, as DNA: TGTGCCAGCCGAAGGGAGTCCCCCGGGGACACTGAAGCTTTCTTT. Full variable domain (missing parts from reference TRBV5-4 and TRBJ1-1): ETGVTQSPTHLIKTRGQQVTLRCSSQSGHNTVSWYQQALGQGPQFIFQYYREEENGRGNFPPRFSGLQFPNYSSELNVNALELDDSALYLCASRRESPGDTEAFFGQGTRLTVV.

This clonotype was detected ten times or more. The chain employs TRBV7-9 and TRBJ2-7; TRBD2 matches at 9 bases. The V gene's germline CDR1 is SEHNR and CDR2 FQNEAQ (reference sequence). This CDR3 has 15 residues. With 5 bases clipped from V and 6 bases from J, the junction kept 11 bases outside the gene matches. CDR3 DNA sequence: TGTGCCAGCAGCCCCGCAGGAGCGGGGGGTGCCGAGCAGTACTTC. It codes for CASSPAGAGGAEQYF.

The chain joins TRBV28 to TRBJ2-5; 12 nucleotides line up with TRBD2. Germline-derived CDR1 and CDR2 are MDHEN and SYDVKM. The CDR3 is made up of 15 amino acids. Trimming took 3 bases from V and 5 from J; bases not matched to a gene: 4. CDR3 DNA: TGTGCCAGCAGTTTGACTAGCGGGGGAATCGAGACCCAGTACTTC. It translates to CASSLTSGGIETQYF.

This clonotype was counted a single time. Since a much larger clone is just one base distant, this may be a read error. The chain combines TRBV7-3 with TRBJ1-1; 7 positions match TRBD1. Per germline, CDR1 SGHTA and CDR2 FQGTGA. The CDR3 is 16 residues long. The DNA of the CDR3 is TGTGTCAGCAGCCCCGGATCAGGGGGGTTGAACACTGAAGCTTTCTTT. This translates into CVSSPGSGGLNTEAFF.

This clonotype was counted a few times. The chain carries TRBV6-6 and TRBJ1-1; D may be TRBD1 (5 bases). Germline-derived CDR1 and CDR2 are MNHNY and SVGAGI (reference sequence). V lost 2 bases to trimming and J lost 1 base, with 11 bases between them. The CDR3 is 15 residues long. The CDR3 nucleotides read TGTGCCAGCAGTTACCTGGGTGGGGGGAACACTGAAGCTTTCTTT. Its translation: CASSYLGGGNTEAFF.

This sequence joins TRBV5-5 and TRBJ2-2; D not resolved. This CDR3 is built from 16 residues. Trimming took 4 bases from V and 6 from J, leaving 19 bases between them. CDR1 and CDR2 from the germline V gene are SGHKS and YYEKEE (reference sequence). The CDR3 DNA follows: TGTGCCAGCAGCCCCGACGCGAACAGCGCGGCCGGGGAGCTGTTTTTT. Residues: CASSPDANSAAGELFF.